Given below is one TCR beta chain in context. Generated by immunoSEQ multiplex PCR, the TCRdb table keeps only in-frame clones and is missing some. The sample contains roughly 250,000 clones, roughly 88% of which appear only once. Germline V gene lookup returns CDR1 DFQATT and CDR2 SNEGSKA (reference sequence). Unmatched junction bases numbered 17, after V lost 3 bases and J lost 2 bases. The length of the CDR3 is 18 residues. Enrolled through a virtual design, the participants were between 18 and 89 years of age and came from 24 US areas. Donors were grouped by their self-reported clinical history. This sample stems from a study of blood T cell repertoires in COVID-19. On the study more broadly: Sample material is recorded as cDNA or gDNA derived from T cells, B-cell-depleted T cells, or PBMCs.

The chain recombines TRBV20-1 with TRBJ2-3; 7 nucleotides align to TRBD2. The sequence was obtained from a woman aged 40 to 49 with acute COVID-19. Sequencing was done on a sample of PBMCs or T cells enriched from blood (not recorded which). The CDR3 loop is CSASGIAGDLTPTDTQYF. DNA of the CDR3: TGCAGTGCTAGTGGCATTGCGGGGGATTTAACCCCCACAGATACGCAGTATTTT.